This T cell receptor beta chain was retrieved from a study of T-cell reconstitution after alpha-beta-depleted transplantation in children. The authors prepared the TCRbeta library with unique molecular identifiers. MiXCR, applied by TCRdb to the PCR reads, yields one record per CDR3 protein. The repertoire holds some 520,000 distinct CDR3 sequences, about 30% seen once, with 2% to 2.5% in the top ten. CDR1 GTSNPN and CDR2 SVGIG come from the germline V gene (reference sequence). The CDR3 totals 11 residues. Trimming cost V 1 base and J 4 bases, with 5 bases left between them. The V call is TRBV30, the J call TRBJ2-7, with a tentative D call TRBD2 (5 bases). The sequence was obtained from a human donor who donated a stem cell graft to a child with aplastic anemia. The sequencing here drew on PBMCs from the stem cell graft donor, taken from the stem cell graft. CDR3 sequence (DNA): TGTGCCTGGAGTGGAGGGTACGAGCAGTACGTC. Residues: CAWSGGYEQYV.